One and the same sample provided the 32 T cell receptor beta chains below, sequenced in a study of response to subunit inactivated influenza vaccine. Each CDR3 protein is one row after TCRdb ran MiXCR on the RT-PCR reads. Among about 170,000 distinct CDR3 sequences listed, around 12% were seen once. These data were also filed under a second study, of T cells expressing NK-cell markers. According to that study: For TCR beta, cDNA was produced by 5'RACE template switching with UMIs.

This specimen was CD8+ T cells sorted from PBMCs, taken 12 days after vaccination. These receptors all come from a man aged 50 to 60 who received an inactivated influenza vaccine.

As concerns this clonotype: This clone may be a read error of a much larger clone one base away. The V call is TRBV12-3 or TRBV12-4, the J call TRBJ2-3; D remains ambiguous. V lost 2 bases and J lost 1, with 4 bases in between. CDR3 length: 13 residues. The DNA of the CDR3 is TGTGCCAGCAGTTTAATGGGCACAGATACGCAGTATTTT. Translated, it gives CASSLMGTDTQYF.

The chain recombines TRBV29-1 with TRBJ2-1; D not certain. Trimming pared 8 bases from V and 2 bases from J, leaving 13 bases between. This CDR3 is 13 amino acids long. The germline V gene has CDR1 SQVTM and CDR2 ANQGSEA. In DNA, the CDR3 is TGCAGCATTAGCTTGGCGGCCTACAATGAGCAGTTCTTC. This codes for CSISLAAYNEQFF.

This clonotype was counted a few times. The chain is built from TRBV20-1 and TRBJ2-1; TRBD2 might be the D (6 bases). V was clipped by 4 bases and J by 2 bases, with 18 bases between them. The CDR3 totals 16 residues. Looked up from germline, CDR1 is DFQATT and CDR2 is SNEGSKA (reference sequence). In DNA, the CDR3 is TGCAGTGCTACCTCAGTGGCGCGGGAACCCTACAATGAGCAGTTCTTC. Protein: CSATSVAREPYNEQFF.

This clonotype was seen at least ten times. The chain combines TRBV29-1 with TRBJ2-7; weak D call: TRBD2 (5 bases). With 4 bases removed from V and 7 bases from J, the gap between germline ends came to 17 bases. CDR1 and CDR2 from the germline V gene are SQVTM and ANQGSEA. The CDR3 has 13 residues. In nucleotides, the CDR3 is TGCAGCGTTGTAGTGGACTCTCTGGGGGAGCAGTACTTC. Residues: CSVVVDSLGEQYF.

There are a few counts of this clonotype. J is TRBJ2-2 and V is TRBV2; tentatively, D is TRBD1 or TRBD2 (5 bases each). The CDR3 has 14 amino acids. V lost 4 bases and J 1 base, leaving 7 bases between the germline ends. Looked up from germline, CDR1 is SNHLY and CDR2 is FYNNEI. CDR3: CASSGDGNTGELFF. The CDR3 DNA reads TGTGCCAGCAGTGGGGACGGGAACACCGGGGAGCTGTTTTTT.

This clonotype came up a few times. The chain joins TRBV6-2 or TRBV6-3 to TRBJ1-5; 10 bases agree with TRBD1. The CDR3 is 13 residues long. With V trimmed by 7 bases and J by 7 bases, 4 bases remained unmatched. The germline V gene has CDR1 MNHEY and CDR2 SVGEGT. Here the CDR3 reads CASNGQGDQPQHF. CDR3 sequence (DNA): TGTGCCAGCAATGGACAGGGGGACCAGCCCCAGCATTTT.

This clonotype was seen a few times. The chain has TRBV29-1 and TRBJ1-2, with a tentative D call TRBD1 (5 bases). The CDR3 has 14 residues. Trimming shortened V by 4 bases and J by 8 bases, and 20 bases separated the two germline ends. Germline V gives CDR1 SQVTM, CDR2 ANQGSEA. The chain's CDR3 is CSVGGATLGGGYTF. CDR3 bases: TGCAGCGTTGGAGGGGCTACACTTGGAGGGGGCTACACCTTC.

The chain joins TRBV7-8 to TRBJ2-7, with TRBD2 matching over 8 bases. This CDR3 has 15 residues. Unmatched junction bases numbered 15, after V lost 5 bases and J lost 9 bases. Germline CDR1 is SGHVS and CDR2 is FQNEAQ. The CDR3 loop is CASSPLAGGSGGQYF. The CDR3 DNA sequence: TGTGCCAGCAGCCCTCTGGCGGGAGGTTCGGGGGGGCAGTACTTC.

This clonotype was recorded many times. The chain carries TRBV29-1 and TRBJ1-2; TRBD1 matches at 8 bases. V shed 2 bases, J shed 2 bases, and the junction held 7 bases outside the gene matches. In germline, CDR1 is SQVTM, CDR2 ANQGSEA. The CDR3 spans 15 residues. In DNA form, the CDR3 reads TGCAGCGTTGAATATCCTCAGGGGGCGAACTATGGCTACACCTTC. This encodes CSVEYPQGANYGYTF.

V and J are TRBV30 and TRBJ1-1, with 9 positions matching TRBD1. Germline assignment: CDR1 GTSNPN and CDR2 SVGIG (reference sequence). Unmatched junction bases numbered 7, after V lost 4 bases and J lost 1 base. This CDR3 spans 15 amino acids. CDR3 nucleotide sequence: TGTGCCTGGAATAGGTGGACAGGGGAGAACACTGAAGCTTTCTTT. This gives the protein CAWNRWTGENTEAFF. Filled out from reference TRBV30 and TRBJ1-1, the complete variable domain reads SQTIHQWPATLVQPVGSPLSLECTVEGTSNPNLYWYRQAAGRGLQLLFYSVGIGQISSEVPQNLSASRPQDRQFILSSKKLLLSDSGFYLCAWNRWTGENTEAFFGQGTRLTVV.

This clonotype showed up just a few times. The rearrangement links TRBV2 to TRBJ2-3; 11 bases fit TRBD2. This CDR3 is built from 15 residues. In germline, CDR1 is SNHLY, CDR2 FYNNEI. V shed 5 bases and J 4 bases; nucleotides not matched to a gene: 5. CDR3 nucleotides: TGTGCCAGCAGTCAAACTAGCGGGGGAGCAGATACGCAGTATTTT. This encodes CASSQTSGGADTQYF.

This sequence joins TRBV2 and TRBJ1-2; D remains unclear. The CDR3 is 13 amino acids. The germline V gene has CDR1 SNHLY and CDR2 FYNNEI. Trimming shortened V by 1 base and J by 4 bases, and 7 bases separated the two germline ends. CDR3 in DNA: TGTGCCAGCAGTGAAGGAATGTCCTATGGCTACACCTTC. It translates to CASSEGMSYGYTF.

The chain combines TRBV10-2 with TRBJ1-1; D might be TRBD1 (5 bases). Germline CDR1 and CDR2: WSHSY and SAAADI. The V end lost 6 bases, the J end lost 0 bases, and 8 bases lay between the germline ends. CDR3 length equals 13 residues. Written as DNA, the CDR3 is TGCGCCAGCAGACAGGTATTGAACACTGAAGCTTTCTTT. Encoded protein: CASRQVLNTEAFF.

This clonotype was seen a handful of times. The chain joins TRBV7-8 to TRBJ1-3; no clear D. The CDR3 runs to 17 residues. Trimming pared 1 base from V and 2 bases from J, leaving 15 bases between. Germline V gene data show CDR1 as SGHVS and CDR2 as FQNEAQ. DNA for the CDR3: TGTGCCAGCAGCTTAGGTCGTCACCGGATCCCTGGAAACACCATATATTTT. Translation gives CASSLGRHRIPGNTIYF. Complete variable domain (other parts from reference TRBV7-8 and TRBJ1-3): GAGVSQSPRYKVAKRGQDVALRCDPISGHVSLFWYQQALGQGPEFLTYFQNEAQLDKSGLPSDRFFAERPEGSVSTLKIQRTQQEDSAVYLCASSLGRHRIPGNTIYFGEGSWLTVV.

This clonotype was seen a few times. This sequence joins TRBV7-6 and TRBJ2-3; no clear D gene. The CDR3 length is 13 residues. The germline V gene has CDR1 SGHVS and CDR2 FNYEAQ. The germline V and J ends were trimmed by 5 bases and 5 bases, with 11 bases remaining between them. CDR3 bases: TGTGCCAGCAGCCCCCTGCCGGAAGATACGCAGTATTTT. Protein product: CASSPLPEDTQYF.

This clonotype was counted a few times. CDR3 sequence (DNA): TGTGCCAGCGGCGTAGCCTACGAGCAGTACTTC. As protein: CASGVAYEQYF. This chain connects TRBV6-5 to TRBJ2-7; D is ambiguous. V lost 8 bases, J lost 2 bases, and 7 bases lay in between. The CDR3 loop spans 11 amino acids. CDR1 is MNHEY, CDR2 SVGAGI, per germline.

This clonotype was seen only a few times. This sequence joins TRBV7-9 and TRBJ2-1; 10 bases match TRBD1. Per the germline V gene, CDR1 is SEHNR and CDR2 is FQNEAQ (reference sequence). The CDR3 totals 14 residues. Trimming removed 5 bases from V and 7 bases from J; junction bases left unmatched: 5. The CDR3 sequence is CASSIRDRGNEQFF. The CDR3 nucleotides are TGTGCCAGCAGCATCCGGGACAGGGGTAATGAGCAGTTCTTC.

The chain uses TRBV2 and TRBJ2-5; 9 bases fit TRBD2. With V trimmed by 3 bases and J by 2 bases, 4 bases remained unmatched. CDR3 size: 15 residues. Germline-derived CDR1 and CDR2 are SNHLY and FYNNEI. CDR3 coding DNA: TGTGCCAGCAGTGAGGGACTAGCACTTCAAGAGACCCAGTACTTC. It specifies CASSEGLALQETQYF.

The chain uses TRBV23-1 and TRBJ2-5; TRBD1 is a possible D gene (6 bases). TRBV23-1 is an ORF, with its function uncertain. CDR3 length equals 15 residues. The V end lost 0 bases, the J end lost 4 bases, and 12 bases lay between the germline ends. CDR3 sequence reads: CASSQSTGRRETQYF. As DNA, the CDR3 is TGCGCCAGCAGTCAATCAACAGGGCGTAGAGAGACCCAGTACTTC.

This clonotype was counted between two and nine times. V and J are TRBV2 and TRBJ1-5, with unresolved D. The CDR3 length is 14 residues. The germline V and J ends were trimmed by 1 base and 9 bases, with 13 bases remaining between them. From germline, CDR1 is SNHLY and CDR2 FYNNEI. CDR3 DNA sequence: TGTGCCAGCAGTGAAGAGGTCCCGACGGCGCCCCAGCATTTT. It is translated as CASSEEVPTAPQHF. The variable domain in full, completed from reference TRBV2 and TRBJ1-5, reads EPEVTQTPSHQVTQMGQEVILRCVPISNHLYFYWYRQILGQKVEFLVSFYNNEISEKSEIFDDQFSVERPDGSNFTLKIRSTKLEDSAMYFCASSEEVPTAPQHFGDGTRLSIL.

The chain carries TRBV20-1 and TRBJ2-7; no clear D gene. The V end was cut by 3 bases, the J end by 7 bases, with 10 bases between. The CDR3 totals 11 residues. Per the germline V gene, CDR1 is DFQATT and CDR2 is SNEGSKA (reference sequence). The CDR3 reads CSASLTSEQYF. The CDR3 DNA sequence: TGCAGTGCTAGTCTGACCTCTGAGCAGTACTTC.

This clonotype was detected only once. The chain carries TRBV27 and TRBJ2-7; 8 bases line up with TRBD2. Germline loops: CDR1 MNHEY, CDR2 SMNVEV (reference sequence). The CDR3 extends over 16 amino acids. V dropped 4 bases and J dropped 0; count of bases not matched to a gene: 8. The CDR3, as DNA: TGTGCCAGCAGTTGGGGTATTAGCGGGACCTCCTACGAGCAGTACTTC. Its translation: CASSWGISGTSYEQYF.

The chain employs TRBV28 and TRBJ2-1; 12 nucleotides line up with TRBD2. After removal of 3 bases from V and 8 bases from J, the junction contained 5 bases not matched to a gene. The CDR3 covers 15 residues. Germline loops: CDR1 MDHEN, CDR2 SYDVKM. In nucleotides, the CDR3 is TGTGCCAGCAGTTTTGCCCTAGCGGGAGGGGATGAGCAGTTCTTC. Translation: CASSFALAGGDEQFF.

The chain recombines TRBV12-3 or TRBV12-4 with TRBJ2-1; 10 bases line up with TRBD2. V lost 7 bases and J lost 5; bases outside the gene matches: 8. The CDR3 contains 15 residues. The CDR3 DNA is TGTGCCAGCAATATCCTAGCGGGAGTTAACAATGAGCAGTTCTTC. It yields the protein CASNILAGVNNEQFF.

This clonotype was counted only a few times. The V and J genes are TRBV7-9 and TRBJ2-7, with 9 nucleotides matching TRBD1. There are 16 residues in the CDR3. The germline CDR1 and CDR2 sequences are SEHNR and FQNEAQ (reference sequence). J gave up 5 bases and V 1 base, and 9 bases lay outside the gene matches. DNA of the CDR3: TGTGCCAGCAGCTTAGGTTTTGGGACAGGGTTCCACGAGCAGTACTTC. This sequence encodes CASSLGFGTGFHEQYF.

This clonotype was observed many times. The chain joins TRBV6-5 to TRBJ2-1, with 9 nucleotides matching TRBD2. J lost 0 bases, V lost 0 bases, and 3 bases had no gene match. Germline CDR1 MNHEY, CDR2 SVGAGI. There are 17 residues in the CDR3. This chain's CDR3 is CASSYSGGRDSYNEQFF. DNA of the CDR3: TGTGCCAGCAGTTACTCGGGCGGGAGGGACTCCTACAATGAGCAGTTCTTC.

This clonotype has only a few counts. This rearrangement joins TRBV7-9 to TRBJ2-7; TRBD1 matches at 9 bases. V was clipped by 5 bases and J by 2 bases; unmatched bases: 10. Germline V CDR1 and CDR2: SEHNR, FQNEAQ (reference sequence). This CDR3 comprises 16 residues. The CDR3, as DNA: TGTGCCAGCAGCCTACAAGACAGGGGGAGACCCTACGAGCAGTACTTC. This encodes CASSLQDRGRPYEQYF.

Only a few counts were recorded for this clonotype. V is TRBV12-3 or TRBV12-4 and J is TRBJ2-3, with D unresolved. The ends were cut back, 3 bases at V and 2 bases at J, with 6 bases in the middle. The CDR3 covers 13 residues. The CDR3 spells CASSLMATDTQYF. For the CDR3, the DNA is TGTGCCAGCAGTTTGATGGCCACAGATACGCAGTATTTT.

V gene TRBV7-9 combines with J gene TRBJ2-7; D is undetermined. Germline assignment: CDR1 SEHNR and CDR2 FQNEAQ (reference sequence). This CDR3 spans 11 amino acids. Deletions cut 5 bases from V and 7 bases from J, with 9 bases between. The CDR3 DNA sequence: TGTGCCAGCAGCGAAAGACAAGAGCAGTACTTC. This encodes CASSERQEQYF.

A few counts support this clonotype. The CDR3 is CASSQDLRLAGTDSEQFF. CDR3 DNA: TGTGCCAGCAGCCAAGATCTACGTCTAGCGGGCACCGATAGTGAGCAGTTCTTC. The chain couples TRBV3-1 to TRBJ2-1, with 8 bases aligning to TRBD2. The J segment lost 9 bases and the V segment lost 0 bases, leaving 16 bases of the junction unmatched. The CDR3 consists of 18 residues. CDR1 is LGHDT and CDR2 is YNNKEL in the germline V gene (reference sequence).

This clonotype was recorded a few times. V and J are TRBV6-1 and TRBJ2-1; 9 bases are a match to TRBD2. CDR3 size: 17 residues. V lost 6 bases, J lost 2 bases, and 11 bases stayed unmatched. From germline, CDR1 is MNHNS and CDR2 SASEGT. The DNA of the CDR3 is TGTGCCAGCAGCAACCTTTTTAGCGGGGGCCCCTACAATGAGCAGTTCTTC. Translating gives CASSNLFSGGPYNEQFF.

The chain has TRBV7-8 and TRBJ2-2; 7 positions match TRBD1. Germline CDR1 reads SGHVS; CDR2 reads FQNEAQ. V shed 2 bases and J 4 bases; nucleotides not matched to a gene: 7. The CDR3 sequence is 16 residues long. As DNA, the CDR3 is TGTGCCAGCAGCTTAACAGGGACAGCCGTCACCGGGGAGCTGTTTTTT. This translates into CASSLTGTAVTGELFF. Full variable domain (missing parts from reference TRBV7-8 and TRBJ2-2): GAGVSQSPRYKVAKRGQDVALRCDPISGHVSLFWYQQALGQGPEFLTYFQNEAQLDKSGLPSDRFFAERPEGSVSTLKIQRTQQEDSAVYLCASSLTGTAVTGELFFGEGSRLTVL.